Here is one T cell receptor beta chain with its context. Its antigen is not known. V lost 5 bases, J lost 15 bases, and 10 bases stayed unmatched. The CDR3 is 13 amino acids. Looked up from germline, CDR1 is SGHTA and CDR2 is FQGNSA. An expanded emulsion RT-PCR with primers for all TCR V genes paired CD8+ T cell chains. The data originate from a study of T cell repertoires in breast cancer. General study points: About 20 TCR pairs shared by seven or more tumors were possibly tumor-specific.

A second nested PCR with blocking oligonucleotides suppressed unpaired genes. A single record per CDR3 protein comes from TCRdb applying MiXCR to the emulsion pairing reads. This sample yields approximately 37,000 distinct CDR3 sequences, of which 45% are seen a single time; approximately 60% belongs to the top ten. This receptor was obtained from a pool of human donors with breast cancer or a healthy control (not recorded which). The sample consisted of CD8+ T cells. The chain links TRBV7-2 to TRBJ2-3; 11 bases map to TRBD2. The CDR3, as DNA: TGTGCCAGCAGCCTAGAGGGTAGCGGGAGGGTATATTTT. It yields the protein CASSLEGSGRVYF.